A single sample is the source of the 8 T cell receptor beta chains below, sequenced in a study of CD8 T cells in Susac syndrome. Random hexamers were used to reverse transcribe the RNA input (about 0.45 to 1 ug). TCRdb re-analysed the immunoSEQ multiplex PCR reads in MiXCR, keeping a single row per CDR3 protein. This sample has approximately 150,000 distinct CDR3 sequences, with approximately 94% found just once. The material sequenced was CD4+ T cells from PBMCs. The receptors originated from a human donor with multiple sclerosis.

The count of this clonotype is one. The chain is built from TRBV6-4 and TRBJ1-5; D is unclear. V was shortened by 8 bases and J by 11 bases, with 22 bases between the two germline ends. Looked up from germline, CDR1 is MRHNA and CDR2 is SNTAGT. This CDR3 has 14 residues. CDR3 sequence: CASDTAPRFLTQHF. CDR3 in DNA: TGTGCCAGCGATACAGCTCCCCGGTTTTTAACCCAGCATTTT.

This sequence joins TRBV20-1 and TRBJ1-5; 9 bases are shared with TRBD1. The V segment lost 0 bases and the J segment 6 bases; nucleotides outside the gene matches: 6. CDR3 length: 15 residues. Germline V gene sequence: CDR1 DFQATT, CDR2 SNEGSKA (reference sequence). DNA for the CDR3: TGCAGTGCTAGAGAGCCGGGACAGGGAGGTCAGCCCCAGCATTTT. Translated, it gives CSAREPGQGGQPQHF.

This chain uses TRBV12-3 or TRBV12-4 with TRBJ2-5; the match to TRBD1 covers 12 bases. J lost 4 bases, V lost 5 bases, and 8 bases had no gene match. This CDR3 spans 16 amino acids. CDR3 amino acids: CASSIGTGGVTETQYF. For the CDR3, the DNA is TGTGCCAGCAGTATCGGGACAGGGGGCGTCACAGAGACCCAGTACTTC.

V usage is TRBV19 and J usage is TRBJ2-1; 7 nucleotides agree with TRBD2. V shed 4 bases and J 1 base; nucleotides not matched to a gene: 7. This CDR3 spans 16 amino acids. Germline CDR1 reads LNHDA; CDR2 reads SQIVND (reference sequence). The DNA for the CDR3 is TGTGCCAGTAGTAGGTCCGGCGGGAGATCCTACAATGAGCAGTTCTTC. As protein: CASSRSGGRSYNEQFF.

J is TRBJ1-5 and V is TRBV7-9; D is undetermined. The CDR3 is 13 residues long. Germline V lookup: CDR1 SEHNR, CDR2 FQNEAQ (reference sequence). Trimming took off 7 bases at V and 5 bases at J, with 12 bases between the two ends. The CDR3 spells CASTDGWDQPQHF. The CDR3 nucleotides read TGTGCCAGCACCGACGGGTGGGATCAGCCCCAGCATTTT. The variable domain in full, completed from reference TRBV7-9 and TRBJ1-5, reads DTGVSQNPRHKITKRGQNVTFRCDPISEHNRLYWYRQTLGQGPEFLTYFQNEAQLEKSRLLSDRFSAERPKGSFSTLEIQRTEQGDSAMYLCASTDGWDQPQHFGDGTRLSIL.

The chain is built from TRBV12-3 or TRBV12-4 and TRBJ1-1; no reliable D call. The V and J ends lost 3 bases and 10 bases respectively, with 15 bases between them. CDR3 length: 13 amino acids. The CDR3: CASSLGPRVRAFF. CDR3 DNA sequence: TGTGCCAGCAGTTTGGGCCCTCGTGTTCGAGCTTTCTTT.

This rearrangement joins TRBV9 to TRBJ1-1; a weak D match, TRBD1 (6 bases). The CDR3 consists of 14 residues. V lost 0 bases to trimming and J lost 6 bases, with 12 bases between them. CDR1 is SGDLS and CDR2 is YYNGEE in the germline V gene. CDR3 sequence: CASSVDLGASEAFF. Written as DNA, the CDR3 is TGTGCCAGCAGCGTAGATCTGGGGGCCTCTGAAGCTTTCTTT.

The chain has TRBV24-1 and TRBJ2-1; unclear D gene. CDR1 and CDR2 from the germline V gene are KGHDR and SFDVKD. The length of the CDR3 is 13 residues. The ends were cut back, 5 bases at V and 1 base at J, with 5 bases in the middle. CDR3 residues: CATSGISYNEQFF. CDR3 DNA sequence: TGTGCCACCAGTGGTATTTCCTACAATGAGCAGTTCTTC.